Shown below are 30 T cell receptor beta chains from a single sample sequenced in a study of T cells in Graves' hyperthyroidism and ophthalmopathy. Amplification of TCR beta CDR3 regions was performed using RNA transcripts as template. The primer set for the first-round RT-PCR of the TCR CDR3 was HTBI. Each CDR3 protein is one row after TCRdb ran MiXCR on the multiplex PCR reads. The repertoire has 340,000 or so distinct CDR3 sequences, 21% of them found once; the top ten carry over 40%. Input material: blood. The receptors were sampled from a woman in her 50s with Graves' hyperthyroidism.

This clonotype was counted ten times or more. This chain joins TRBV24-1 and TRBJ2-1; 9 positions match TRBD1. The CDR3 runs to 17 residues. J gave up 6 bases and V 4 bases, and 12 bases lay outside the gene matches. Germline V gene lookup returns CDR1 KGHDR and CDR2 SFDVKD. CDR3 DNA: TGTGCCACCAGTGAACCGGACAGGGGACGGAGGGGCAATGAGCAGTTCTTC. It is translated as CATSEPDRGRRGNEQFF.

This clonotype was counted ten times or more. The V and J genes are TRBV11-1 and TRBJ2-2; TRBD2 matches at 14 bases. Germline V lookup: CDR1 SGHAT, CDR2 FQDESV (reference sequence). J lost 0 bases, V lost 4 bases, and 10 bases had no gene match. The CDR3 consists of 20 residues. DNA for the CDR3: TGTGCCAGCAGCTCTCCGAGACTAGCGGGAGGGAAGTCGAACACCGGGGAGCTGTTTTTT. Translated: CASSSPRLAGGKSNTGELFF.

The chain links TRBV6-1 to TRBJ1-2; 11 nucleotides align to TRBD1. The CDR3 length is 14 residues. The junction had 6 bases not matched to a gene; V was cut back by 6 bases and J by 6 bases. The germline gives CDR1 MNHNS, CDR2 SASEGT. In nucleotides, the CDR3 is TGTGCCAGCAGCCCAGGACAGGGGGCCGATGGCTACACCTTC. Its translation: CASSPGQGADGYTF.

This clonotype has a count of ten or more. CDR3 amino acids: CASSLAGQGVYEQYF. CDR3 DNA: TGTGCCAGCAGTCTGGCTGGACAGGGAGTCTACGAGCAGTACTTC. The chain uses TRBV27 and TRBJ2-7; 8 bases are shared with TRBD1. The germline CDR1 and CDR2 sequences are MNHEY and SMNVEV (reference sequence). V was clipped by 5 bases and J by 3 bases; unmatched bases: 9. The CDR3 has 15 amino acids.

This clonotype was observed many times. J is TRBJ2-7 and V is TRBV7-9; a weak D match, TRBD2 (5 bases). Germline V lookup: CDR1 SEHNR, CDR2 FQNEAQ (reference sequence). This CDR3 contains 12 residues. The ends were cut back, 3 bases at V and 6 bases at J, with 9 bases in the middle. The CDR3 coding sequence is TGTGCCAGCAGCTTGGCAGGAGGCGAGCAGTACTTC. Amino acids: CASSLAGGEQYF.

The rearrangement links TRBV20-1 to TRBJ1-6, with 11 bases matching TRBD1. This CDR3 region has 17 residues. CDR1 is DFQATT and CDR2 is SNEGSKA in the germline V gene (reference sequence). J gave up 7 bases and V 4 bases, and 12 bases lay outside the gene matches. The CDR3 region has the DNA TGCAGTGCTATGAATGTAAATCGGGACAGGGGGAATTCACCCCTCCACTTT. Translated, it gives CSAMNVNRDRGNSPLHF.

This clonotype was counted only a few times. V gene TRBV6-1 combines with J gene TRBJ1-3; TRBD1 aligns across 9 bases. The germline V gene has CDR1 MNHNS and CDR2 SASEGT. This CDR3 comprises 14 residues. The V gene end was trimmed by 5 bases and the J gene end by 6 bases; junction bases not matched to a gene: 5. CDR3 bases: TGTGCCAGCAGTCCGGACAGGGGCACAAACACCATATATTTT. Amino acid sequence: CASSPDRGTNTIYF.

This chain joins TRBV7-3 and TRBJ2-2; D not resolved. V lost 0 bases to trimming and J lost 6 bases, with 14 bases between them. The CDR3 extends over 16 amino acids. Looked up from germline, CDR1 is SGHTA and CDR2 is FQGTGA. CDR3 sequence: CASSLTVSSGAGELFF. The CDR3 DNA reads as TGTGCCAGCAGCTTAACTGTTTCCTCTGGGGCCGGGGAGCTGTTTTTT.

This clonotype was seen more than once but under ten times. J is TRBJ2-5 and V is TRBV19; 8 bases line up with TRBD1. Germline loops: CDR1 LNHDA, CDR2 SQIVND (reference sequence). CDR3 length: 14 residues. J was trimmed by 5 bases and V by 7 bases; bases with no gene match: 9. DNA of the CDR3: TGTGCCAGTACCTCCCAGGGGGCCAGGGAGACCCAGTACTTC. It yields the protein CASTSQGARETQYF.

The chain couples TRBV12-3 or TRBV12-4 to TRBJ2-1; 7 bases line up with TRBD1. The trim removed 5 bases at V and 4 bases at J, leaving 2 bases unmatched. The CDR3 totals 13 residues. CDR3 bases: TGTGCCAGCAGTCCGACAGGGTACAATGAGCAGTTCTTC. Translated, it gives CASSPTGYNEQFF.

V usage is TRBV29-1 and J usage is TRBJ2-2, with D perhaps TRBD2 (7 bases). Looked up from germline, CDR1 is SQVTM and CDR2 is ANQGSEA. The CDR3 consists of 15 residues. V gave up 6 bases and J gave up 5 bases, with 19 bases separating them. The CDR3 sequence is CSVKLEGGRTGELFF. CDR3 DNA sequence: TGCAGCGTCAAGTTGGAGGGGGGGAGGACCGGGGAGCTGTTTTTT.

This clonotype showed up many times. This chain connects TRBV7-2 to TRBJ2-5, with D uncertain. V gave up 0 bases and J gave up 2 bases, with 4 bases separating them. Germline lookup yields CDR1 SGHTA and CDR2 FQGNSA. The CDR3 runs 13 residues. The CDR3 sequence is CASSLAAQETQYF. Here the CDR3 DNA reads TGTGCCAGCAGCTTAGCCGCTCAAGAGACCCAGTACTTC.

The sample holds many counts of this clonotype. The gene calls are TRBV12-3 or TRBV12-4 and TRBJ2-7; 9 positions agree with TRBD2. The CDR3 spans 15 residues. V lost 6 bases, J lost 0 bases, and 6 bases stayed unmatched. For the CDR3, the DNA is TGTGCCAGCAGATCGGGACTAGCCAGCTCCTACGAGCAGTACTTC. This sequence encodes CASRSGLASSYEQYF.

This rearrangement joins TRBV3-1 to TRBJ2-7; 9 nucleotides agree with TRBD1. This CDR3 comprises 15 residues. Germline V gene lookup returns CDR1 LGHDT and CDR2 YNNKEL (reference sequence). The junction had 6 bases not matched to a gene; V was cut back by 5 bases and J by 1 base. In DNA, the CDR3 is TGTGCCAGCAGCACCCGGGACAGGGTGTCCTACGAGCAGTACTTC. Its protein product is CASSTRDRVSYEQYF.

This chain joins TRBV7-9 and TRBJ2-7, with D perhaps TRBD2 (7 bases). V was cut by 3 bases and J by 6 bases, with 9 bases left in between. Germline CDR1 is SEHNR and CDR2 is FQNEAQ (reference sequence). The CDR3 consists of 12 residues. The CDR3 is CASSFGGAEQYF. The CDR3 DNA sequence: TGTGCCAGCAGCTTTGGGGGGGCCGAGCAGTACTTC.

V gene TRBV6-2 or TRBV6-3 combines with J gene TRBJ1-2, with D unclear. V shed 2 bases and J shed 0 bases, with 10 bases lying between them. Germline CDR1 reads MNHEY; CDR2 reads SVGEGT. The CDR3 loop spans 15 amino acids. CDR3 sequence reads: CASSYGGRANYGYTF. CDR3 bases: TGTGCCAGCAGTTACGGTGGCCGAGCTAACTATGGCTACACCTTC.

This clonotype has a count of ten or more. V is TRBV7-8 and J is TRBJ2-7; 9 bases line up with TRBD1. V gave up 0 bases and J gave up 4 bases; unmatched junction bases: 10. CDR3 length: 17 amino acids. The germline V gene encodes CDR1 SGHVS and CDR2 FQNEAQ. The CDR3 reads CASSLAPVGTGWYEQYF. The CDR3 nucleotides read TGTGCCAGCAGCTTAGCTCCTGTGGGGACAGGGTGGTACGAGCAGTACTTC.

The table lists this clonotype with a few counts. The rearrangement links TRBV29-1 to TRBJ2-1, with no clear D. The V end was cut by 6 bases, the J end by 5 bases, with 14 bases between. CDR1 and CDR2 (germline): SQVTM, ANQGSEA. The CDR3 spans 13 residues. CDR3: CSVWTKRNNEQFF. In DNA form, the CDR3 reads TGCAGCGTCTGGACCAAGAGGAACAATGAGCAGTTCTTC.

The chain joins TRBV9 to TRBJ2-1; D assignment may be TRBD1 or TRBD2 (7 bases each). The CDR3 length is 18 residues. Trimming left V 0 bases short and J 4 bases short, with 20 bases between. Germline V gives CDR1 SGDLS, CDR2 YYNGEE. The CDR3 nucleotides read TGTGCCAGCAGCGTAGCGGCCCCAGGGGGGGGCCTTTACAATGAGCAGTTCTTC. As protein: CASSVAAPGGGLYNEQFF.

In its sample, this clonotype was seen a few times. This rearrangement joins TRBV5-6 to TRBJ1-4; 7 positions match TRBD1. V was clipped by 3 bases and J by 1 base; unmatched bases: 9. Looked up from germline, CDR1 is SGHDT and CDR2 is YYEEEE. This CDR3 spans 17 amino acids. CDR3 in DNA: TGTGCCAGCAGCTCAACAGGGGATGTTGAAACTAATGAAAAACTGTTTTTT. This sequence encodes CASSSTGDVETNEKLFF.

This sequence joins TRBV27 and TRBJ1-6; no definite D call. Germline CDR1 MNHEY, CDR2 SMNVEV (reference sequence). The CDR3 runs to 12 residues. The V gene lost 5 bases and the J gene lost 10 bases, with 9 bases spanning the gap. As DNA, the CDR3 is TGTGCCAGCAGTCCCCTCGGGTCACCCCTCCACTTT. Translated: CASSPLGSPLHF.

The table lists this clonotype with many counts. The rearrangement joins TRBV3-1 to TRBJ2-6; 9 positions agree with TRBD1. This CDR3 has 15 amino acids. Unmatched junction bases numbered 0, after V lost 4 bases and J lost 2 bases. CDR1 and CDR2 (germline): LGHDT, YNNKEL (reference sequence). CDR3 nucleotides: TGTGCCAGCAGCCGGGACAGGGCTGGGGCCAACGTCCTGACTTTC. Its translation is CASSRDRAGANVLTF. The variable domain in full, completed from reference TRBV3-1 and TRBJ2-6, reads DTAVSQTPKYLVTQMGNDKSIKCEQNLGHDTMYWYKQDSKKFLKIMFSYNNKELIINETVPNRFSPKSPDKAHLNLHINSLELGDSAVYFCASSRDRAGANVLTFGAGSRLTVL.

This clonotype appeared many times. V is TRBV28 and J is TRBJ2-7; D is unclear. The CDR3 covers 14 residues. The V and J ends lost 1 base and 2 bases respectively, with 9 bases between them. CDR1 MDHEN and CDR2 SYDVKM come from the germline V gene. The CDR3 is CASSLSHRTYEQYF. DNA for the CDR3: TGTGCCAGCAGTTTATCCCACCGAACCTACGAGCAGTACTTC.

Many counts were recorded for this clonotype. J is TRBJ2-6 and V is TRBV28, with D uncertain. CDR1 and CDR2 (germline): MDHEN, SYDVKM. Trimming removed 1 base at V and 1 base at J, with 5 bases between. The CDR3 has 15 amino acids. CDR3 sequence (DNA): TGTGCCAGCAGTTTATTCCTTTCTGGGGCCAACGTCCTGACTTTC. Its protein product is CASSLFLSGANVLTF.

This clonotype was counted many times. This chain uses TRBV28 with TRBJ2-7; 9 positions match TRBD1. Germline V gene lookup returns CDR1 MDHEN and CDR2 SYDVKM. The CDR3 consists of 16 residues. The junction had 13 bases not matched to a gene; V was cut back by 7 bases and J by 3 bases. The CDR3 spells CASTSAQPGQGYEQYF. The CDR3 coding sequence is TGTGCCAGCACCTCGGCTCAACCGGGACAGGGCTACGAGCAGTACTTC.

This clonotype showed up many times. The rearrangement uses TRBV11-1 and TRBJ2-1; TRBD2 matches 11 bases. Trimming cost V 5 bases and J 7 bases; bases outside gene matches: 4. The CDR3 totals 14 residues. Per germline, CDR1 SGHAT and CDR2 FQDESV (reference sequence). The CDR3 sequence is CASSPLAGGNEQFF. CDR3 in DNA: TGTGCCAGCAGCCCGCTAGCGGGGGGTAATGAGCAGTTCTTC.

This clonotype has just a few counts. This chain joins TRBV18 and TRBJ2-1; D is unclear. The CDR3 is 14 residues long. Germline-derived CDR1 and CDR2 are KGHSH and LQKENI. V lost 4 bases, J lost 5 bases, and 12 bases lay in between. CDR3 sequence (DNA): TGTGCCAGCTCACAGGGATTGATGCACAATGAGCAGTTCTTC. This sequence encodes CASSQGLMHNEQFF.

The sample holds many counts of this clonotype. J is TRBJ2-3 and V is TRBV12-3 or TRBV12-4; D is undetermined. Trimming stripped 4 bases from V and 1 base from J, with 15 bases between. The CDR3 has 16 residues. CDR3 nucleotide sequence: TGTGCCAGCAGTTCCCCGCGAATGTACGGCACAGATACGCAGTATTTT. The encoded protein is CASSSPRMYGTDTQYF.

The gene calls are TRBV7-6 and TRBJ2-1; 9 bases fit TRBD1. Trimming cost V 5 bases and J 9 bases; bases outside gene matches: 17. The CDR3 runs 17 residues. Germline assignment: CDR1 SGHVS and CDR2 FNYEAQ. Here the CDR3 reads CASSRTGAPSGTSEQFF. In DNA form, the CDR3 reads TGTGCCAGCAGCCGGACAGGGGCCCCCTCAGGGACATCTGAGCAGTTCTTC.

This clonotype has a handful of counts. This chain uses TRBV25-1 with TRBJ2-5, with a possible D match to TRBD1 (5 bases). CDR3 length: 15 residues. Germline V gene lookup returns CDR1 MGHDK and CDR2 SYGVNS. V gave up 4 bases and J gave up 2 bases, with 14 bases separating them. The DNA for the CDR3 is TGTGCCAGCAGTGTAGATAAAGGACATCAAGAGACCCAGTACTTC. Protein product: CASSVDKGHQETQYF.